This TCR beta chain stems from a study of identical twins. Study-level points and caveats: Clonotypes of the beta chain that were abundant in cord blood carried fewer insertions (memory repertoires showed none).

Trimming stripped 6 bases from V and 0 bases from J, with 12 bases between. CDR3 length equals 14 residues. CDR1 and CDR2 from the germline V gene are MNHNS and SASEGT. This clonotype occurred many times. The antigen is undetermined. Through template switching, a universal primer site was introduced, and the cDNA contained unique molecular identifiers. MiXCR, applied by TCRdb to the 5' RACE reads, yields one record per CDR3 protein. The data contain fewer than 500,000 distinct CDR3 sequences, about 13% of them singletons. In addition, the sample was reused for a study of yellow fever vaccine responses in identical twins.

Specimen: CD4+ T cells sorted from blood. The gene calls are TRBV6-1 and TRBJ2-7; D call uncertain. The TCR sequence derives from a young woman in good health. The CDR3 DNA is TGTGCCAGCAGCCCCTCCGGATACTCCTACGAGCAGTACTTC. Encoded protein: CASSPSGYSYEQYF.